Listed below are T cell receptor beta chains from one sample, sequenced in a study of shared clonotypes between healthy human individuals. Method: immunoSEQ multiplex PCR; TCRdb's copy keeps in-frame clones and lacks some. Here the sample spans nearly 2 million clones, around 96% being singletons. The sequenced sample was naive CD8+ T cells sorted from blood. Receptors originate from a young man in good health. The CDR3 runs from the conserved cysteine through the conserved F or W. The order of the fields is CDR3 DNA, CDR3 protein, J gene, V gene, D gene, clone size. The D gene is left open where the match is weak. The listing skips clone size in some rows; elsewhere it reads once, few, many or a size class.

cdr3_nt: TGTGCCAGCAGTTTACGTGGCATGGGCAATCAGCCCCAGCATTTT; cdr3_aa: CASSLRGMGNQPQHF; j_call: TRBJ1-5; v_call: TRBV28; d_call: .; clone_size: .
cdr3_nt: TGCAGCGTTGAAGACGGAATTCTTTCTGGAAACACCATATATTTT; cdr3_aa: CSVEDGILSGNTIYF; j_call: TRBJ1-3; v_call: TRBV29-1; d_call: .; clone_size: .
cdr3_nt: TGTGCCAGCAGCCCTGGGACTAGCGCGGCCAAAGTGTTTTTT; cdr3_aa: CASSPGTSAAKVFF; j_call: TRBJ2-2; v_call: TRBV11-3; d_call: TRBD2; clone_size: .
cdr3_nt: TGTGCCAGCAGCCGCCGGGTAGGGACCTATGGCTACACCTTC; cdr3_aa: CASSRRVGTYGYTF; j_call: TRBJ1-2; v_call: TRBV13; d_call: .; clone_size: .
cdr3_nt: TGTGCCAGCAGTCGGAGCTCCTACAATGAGCAGTTCTTC; cdr3_aa: CASSRSSYNEQFF; j_call: TRBJ2-1; v_call: TRBV13; d_call: .; clone_size: .
cdr3_nt: TGTGCCAGCAGCCCGGGGGATTGGAATGAGCAGTTCTTC; cdr3_aa: CASSPGDWNEQFF; j_call: TRBJ2-1; v_call: TRBV2; d_call: .; clone_size: once
cdr3_nt: TGTGCCAGCAGTTTTGGGGGCCATGGCACTGAAGCTTTCTTT; cdr3_aa: CASSFGGHGTEAFF; j_call: TRBJ1-1; v_call: TRBV27; d_call: .; clone_size: once
cdr3_nt: TGTGCCAGCAGCAACCAATTAAGTCCAGGCTACGAGCAGTACTTC; cdr3_aa: CASSNQLSPGYEQYF; j_call: TRBJ2-7; v_call: TRBV7-9; d_call: .; clone_size: .
cdr3_nt: TGTGCCAGCAGTTACTCGATACAGGGCCCCGAGCAGTACTTC; cdr3_aa: CASSYSIQGPEQYF; j_call: TRBJ2-7; v_call: TRBV6-5; d_call: .; clone_size: .
cdr3_nt: TGTGCCAGCAGCTTAGTAGGGGACGGTTACGAGCAGTACTTC; cdr3_aa: CASSLVGDGYEQYF; j_call: TRBJ2-7; v_call: TRBV7-6; d_call: .; clone_size: .
cdr3_nt: TGTGCCAGCACCCTAGGGCTAGGTGAAGCTTTCTTT; cdr3_aa: CASTLGLGEAFF; j_call: TRBJ1-1; v_call: TRBV28; d_call: .; clone_size: .
cdr3_nt: TGCGCCAGCAGCCAAGATAGGGGGGGGATAGATACGCAGTATTTT; cdr3_aa: CASSQDRGGIDTQYF; j_call: TRBJ2-3; v_call: TRBV4-3; d_call: .; clone_size: .
cdr3_nt: TGTGCCAGCAGCGTCGGGACTAGTAGATACGAGCAGTACTTC; cdr3_aa: CASSVGTSRYEQYF; j_call: TRBJ2-7; v_call: TRBV9; d_call: TRBD2; clone_size: .
cdr3_nt: TGTGCCAGCAGCTTAGCGGTCGCAGGCAATCAGCCCCAGCATTTT; cdr3_aa: CASSLAVAGNQPQHF; j_call: TRBJ1-5; v_call: TRBV7-9; d_call: .; clone_size: .
cdr3_nt: TGTGCCAGCAGTGAACCCCGACTTGAGACCCAGTACTTC; cdr3_aa: CASSEPRLETQYF; j_call: TRBJ2-5; v_call: TRBV6-4; d_call: .; clone_size: .
cdr3_nt: TGTGCCAGCAGCCTGCTCGGGACCTCAAGGGAGCAGTACTTC; cdr3_aa: CASSLLGTSREQYF; j_call: TRBJ2-7; v_call: TRBV7-9; d_call: .; clone_size: .
cdr3_nt: TGTGCCAGCAGTGAAGCGTGGGGGATCACTGAAGCTTTCTTT; cdr3_aa: CASSEAWGITEAFF; j_call: TRBJ1-1; v_call: TRBV6-1; d_call: .; clone_size: .
cdr3_nt: TGTGCCAGCAGCCCCAGACTAGCGGGAGGTGTCCTTCAAGAGACCCAGTACTTC; cdr3_aa: CASSPRLAGGVLQETQYF; j_call: TRBJ2-5; v_call: TRBV7-9; d_call: TRBD2; clone_size: .
cdr3_nt: TGTGCCAGCAGCGGCGGGACAAGCTACAATGAGCAGTTCTTC; cdr3_aa: CASSGGTSYNEQFF; j_call: TRBJ2-1; v_call: TRBV9; d_call: .; clone_size: once
cdr3_nt: TGTGCCAGTAGACAGGGACCTAGCACAGATACGCAGTATTTT; cdr3_aa: CASRQGPSTDTQYF; j_call: TRBJ2-3; v_call: TRBV19; d_call: .; clone_size: .
cdr3_nt: TGTGCCAGCAGTAGCAGACAGGGTGATTCACCCCTCCACTTT; cdr3_aa: CASSSRQGDSPLHF; j_call: TRBJ1-6; v_call: TRBV27; d_call: TRBD1; clone_size: few
cdr3_nt: TGTGCCAGCAGCTCCGCAGTGGGAGACACAGATACGCAGTATTTT; cdr3_aa: CASSSAVGDTDTQYF; j_call: TRBJ2-3; v_call: TRBV7-2; d_call: .; clone_size: .
cdr3_nt: TGTGCCAGCTCACTGGAAATACCAGACGAGCAGTTCTTC; cdr3_aa: CASSLEIPDEQFF; j_call: TRBJ2-1; v_call: TRBV18; d_call: .; clone_size: .
cdr3_nt: TGTGCCAGCAGCTTGGGGACACTCAGGGCCCCTGGAAACACCATATATTTT; cdr3_aa: CASSLGTLRAPGNTIYF; j_call: TRBJ1-3; v_call: TRBV7-9; d_call: .; clone_size: once
cdr3_nt: TGTGCCAGTAGCTGGGGGGGAGCCTACGAGCAGTACTTC; cdr3_aa: CASSWGGAYEQYF; j_call: TRBJ2-7; v_call: TRBV19; d_call: TRBD2; clone_size: .
cdr3_nt: TGCGCCAGCAGCTTGGACAGCCATAATTCACCCCTCCACTTT; cdr3_aa: CASSLDSHNSPLHF; j_call: TRBJ1-6; v_call: TRBV5-1; d_call: .; clone_size: .
cdr3_nt: TGTGCCAGCAGACGGAGGGGGAGCAATCAGCCCCAGCATTTT; cdr3_aa: CASRRRGSNQPQHF; j_call: TRBJ1-5; v_call: TRBV27; d_call: .; clone_size: .
cdr3_nt: TGTGCCAGCAGTCCCGCGGGGGCCCTCCCCTACGAGCAGTACTTC; cdr3_aa: CASSPAGALPYEQYF; j_call: TRBJ2-7; v_call: TRBV27; d_call: .; clone_size: .
cdr3_nt: TGTGCCAGCTCTTCCGACAGGATCAATTACGAGCAGTACTTC; cdr3_aa: CASSSDRINYEQYF; j_call: TRBJ2-7; v_call: TRBV18; d_call: .; clone_size: .
cdr3_nt: TGTGCCAGCAGCGGGGCGGGGAGAACAGGGAAAGATGAGCAGTTCTTC; cdr3_aa: CASSGAGRTGKDEQFF; j_call: TRBJ2-1; v_call: TRBV28; d_call: .; clone_size: .
cdr3_nt: TGTGCCAGCAGCTACGACAGGGGCTATGGCTACACCTTC; cdr3_aa: CASSYDRGYGYTF; j_call: TRBJ1-2; v_call: TRBV5-4; d_call: TRBD1; clone_size: .
cdr3_nt: TGCGCCAGCAGCTGGGATGTGGGACTAGCGGGAGGGCCCGACATTCAGTACTTC; cdr3_aa: CASSWDVGLAGGPDIQYF; j_call: TRBJ2-4; v_call: TRBV5-1; d_call: TRBD2; clone_size: .
cdr3_nt: TGTGCCAGCAGTGAATGGTTTTTAGGATCAGATACGCAGTATTTT; cdr3_aa: CASSEWFLGSDTQYF; j_call: TRBJ2-3; v_call: TRBV6-1; d_call: .; clone_size: .
cdr3_nt: TGTGCCAGCAGTCCTAGCTCTTGGGCCACGAACACCGGGGAGCTGTTTTTT; cdr3_aa: CASSPSSWATNTGELFF; j_call: TRBJ2-2; v_call: TRBV28; d_call: .; clone_size: .
cdr3_nt: TGTGCCAGCAGCTTATTGCGGGAGGACACAGATACGCAGTATTTT; cdr3_aa: CASSLLREDTDTQYF; j_call: TRBJ2-3; v_call: TRBV11-2; d_call: TRBD2; clone_size: .
cdr3_nt: TGTGCCAGCAGCCGGGACAGGCTTCCGGCTTTCTTT; cdr3_aa: CASSRDRLPAFF; j_call: TRBJ1-1; v_call: TRBV28; d_call: TRBD1; clone_size: .
cdr3_nt: TGTGCCAGTCACGGGGGAGGCTACGAGCAGTACTTC; cdr3_aa: CASHGGGYEQYF; j_call: TRBJ2-7; v_call: TRBV5-6; d_call: .; clone_size: .